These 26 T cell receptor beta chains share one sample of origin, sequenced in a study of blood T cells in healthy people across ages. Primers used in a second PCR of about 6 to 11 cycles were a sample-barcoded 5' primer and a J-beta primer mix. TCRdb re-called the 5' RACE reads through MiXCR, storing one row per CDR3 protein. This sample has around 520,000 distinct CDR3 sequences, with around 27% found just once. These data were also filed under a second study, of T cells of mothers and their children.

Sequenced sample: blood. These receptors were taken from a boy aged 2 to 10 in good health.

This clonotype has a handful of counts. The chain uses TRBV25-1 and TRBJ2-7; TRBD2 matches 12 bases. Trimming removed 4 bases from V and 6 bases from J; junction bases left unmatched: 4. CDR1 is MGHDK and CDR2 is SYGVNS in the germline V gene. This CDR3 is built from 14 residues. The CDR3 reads CASSGLAGVTEQYF. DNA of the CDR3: TGTGCCAGCAGTGGACTAGCGGGAGTAACCGAGCAGTACTTC.

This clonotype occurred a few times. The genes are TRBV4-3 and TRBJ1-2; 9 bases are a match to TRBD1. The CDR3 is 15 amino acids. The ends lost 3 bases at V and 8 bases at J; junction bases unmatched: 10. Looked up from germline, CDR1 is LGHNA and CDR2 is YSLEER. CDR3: CASSHRDRDSVGYTF. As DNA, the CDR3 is TGCGCCAGCAGCCACCGGGACAGGGATTCGGTCGGCTACACCTTC.

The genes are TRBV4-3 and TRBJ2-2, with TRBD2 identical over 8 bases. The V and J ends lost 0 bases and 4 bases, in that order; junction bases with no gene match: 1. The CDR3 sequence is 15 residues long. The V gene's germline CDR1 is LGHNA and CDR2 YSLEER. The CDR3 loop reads CASSQEGLGTGELFF. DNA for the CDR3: TGCGCCAGCAGCCAAGAGGGACTAGGCACCGGGGAGCTGTTTTTT.

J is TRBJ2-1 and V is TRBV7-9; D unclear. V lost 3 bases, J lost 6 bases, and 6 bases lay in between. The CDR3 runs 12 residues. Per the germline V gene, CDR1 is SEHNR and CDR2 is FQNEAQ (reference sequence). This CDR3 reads CASSFSSNEQFF. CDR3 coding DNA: TGTGCCAGCAGCTTTTCGAGCAATGAGCAGTTCTTC. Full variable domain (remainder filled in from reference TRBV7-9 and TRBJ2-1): DTGVSQNPRHKITKRGQNVTFRCDPISEHNRLYWYRQTLGQGPEFLTYFQNEAQLEKSRLLSDRFSAERPKGSFSTLEIQRTEQGDSAMYLCASSFSSNEQFFGPGTRLTVL.

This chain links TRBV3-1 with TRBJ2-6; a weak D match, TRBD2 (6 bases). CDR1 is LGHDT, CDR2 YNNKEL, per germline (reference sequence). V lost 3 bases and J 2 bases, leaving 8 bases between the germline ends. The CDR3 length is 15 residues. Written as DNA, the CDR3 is TGTGCCAGCAGCCAGCGGGGAGCTGGGGCCAACGTCCTGACTTTC. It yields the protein CASSQRGAGANVLTF.

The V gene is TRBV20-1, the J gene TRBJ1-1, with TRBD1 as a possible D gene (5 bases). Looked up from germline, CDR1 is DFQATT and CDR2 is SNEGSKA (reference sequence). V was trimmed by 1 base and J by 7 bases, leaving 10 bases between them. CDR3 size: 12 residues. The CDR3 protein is CSARGDHGEAFF. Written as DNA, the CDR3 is TGCAGTGCTAGAGGGGACCACGGTGAAGCTTTCTTT.

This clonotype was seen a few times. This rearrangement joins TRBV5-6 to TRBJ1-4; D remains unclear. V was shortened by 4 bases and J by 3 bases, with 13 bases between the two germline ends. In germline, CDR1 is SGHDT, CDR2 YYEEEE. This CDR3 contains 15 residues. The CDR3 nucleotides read TGTGCCAGCAGCCCCTTATGGCTTGCTAATGAAAAACTGTTTTTT. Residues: CASSPLWLANEKLFF.

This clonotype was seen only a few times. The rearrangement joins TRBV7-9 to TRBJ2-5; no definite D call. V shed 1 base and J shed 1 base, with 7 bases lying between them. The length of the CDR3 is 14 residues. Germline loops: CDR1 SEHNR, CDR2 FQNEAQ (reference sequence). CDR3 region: CASSLGELQETQYF. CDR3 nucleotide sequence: TGTGCCAGCAGCTTAGGCGAGCTCCAAGAGACCCAGTACTTC.

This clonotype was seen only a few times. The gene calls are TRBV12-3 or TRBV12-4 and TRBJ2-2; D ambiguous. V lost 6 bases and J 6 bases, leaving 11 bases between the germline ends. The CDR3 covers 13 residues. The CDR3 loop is CASSPDLSGELFF. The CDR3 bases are TGTGCCAGCAGCCCTGACTTGTCCGGGGAGCTGTTTTTT.

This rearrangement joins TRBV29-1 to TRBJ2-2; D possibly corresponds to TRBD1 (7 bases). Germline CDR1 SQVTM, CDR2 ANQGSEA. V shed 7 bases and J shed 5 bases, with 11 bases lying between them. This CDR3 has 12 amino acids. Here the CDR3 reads CSGQGGTGELFF. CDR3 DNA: TGCAGCGGTCAGGGGGGTACCGGGGAGCTGTTTTTT.

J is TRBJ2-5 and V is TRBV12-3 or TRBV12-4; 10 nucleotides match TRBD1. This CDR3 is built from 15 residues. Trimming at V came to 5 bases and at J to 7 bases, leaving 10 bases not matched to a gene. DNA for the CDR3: TGTGCCAGCAGTCTTCGGACAGGGGGTGAAGGGACCCAGTACTTC. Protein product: CASSLRTGGEGTQYF.

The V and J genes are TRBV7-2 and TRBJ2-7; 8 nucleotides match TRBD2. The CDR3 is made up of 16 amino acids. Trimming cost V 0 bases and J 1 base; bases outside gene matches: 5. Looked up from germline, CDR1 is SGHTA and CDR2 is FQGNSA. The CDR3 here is CASSLAGGRPSYEQYF. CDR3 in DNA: TGTGCCAGCAGCTTAGCTGGCGGGAGGCCGTCCTACGAGCAGTACTTC.

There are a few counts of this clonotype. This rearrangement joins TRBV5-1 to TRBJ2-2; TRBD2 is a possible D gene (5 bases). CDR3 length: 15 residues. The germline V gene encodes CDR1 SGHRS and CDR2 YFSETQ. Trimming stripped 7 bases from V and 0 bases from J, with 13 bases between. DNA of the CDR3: TGCGCCAGCCGCAAGCGGAACGCGAACACCGGGGAGCTGTTTTTT. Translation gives CASRKRNANTGELFF. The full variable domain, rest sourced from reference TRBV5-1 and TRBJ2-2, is KAGVTQTPRYLIKTRGQQVTLSCSPISGHRSVSWYQQTPGQGLQFLFEYFSETQRNKGNFPGRFSGRQFSNSRSEMNVSTLELGDSALYLCASRKRNANTGELFFGEGSRLTVL.

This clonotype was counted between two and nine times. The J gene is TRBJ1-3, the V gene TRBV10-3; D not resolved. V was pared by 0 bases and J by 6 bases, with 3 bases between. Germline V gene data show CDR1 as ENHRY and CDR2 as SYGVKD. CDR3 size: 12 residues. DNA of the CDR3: TGTGCCATCAGTGAGTCTTTAAACACCATATATTTT. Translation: CAISESLNTIYF.

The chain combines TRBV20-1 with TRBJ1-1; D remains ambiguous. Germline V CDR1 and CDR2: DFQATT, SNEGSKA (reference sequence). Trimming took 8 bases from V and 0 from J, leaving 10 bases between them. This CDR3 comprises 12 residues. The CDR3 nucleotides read TGCAGTACGGACGGGGTGAACACTGAAGCTTTCTTT. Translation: CSTDGVNTEAFF.

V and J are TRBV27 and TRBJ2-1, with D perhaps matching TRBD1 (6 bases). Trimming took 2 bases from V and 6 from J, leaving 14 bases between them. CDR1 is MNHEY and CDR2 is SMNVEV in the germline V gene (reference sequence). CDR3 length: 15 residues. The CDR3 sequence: CASSLGWGPSNEQFF. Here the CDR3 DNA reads TGTGCCAGCAGTTTAGGGTGGGGGCCTTCCAATGAGCAGTTCTTC.

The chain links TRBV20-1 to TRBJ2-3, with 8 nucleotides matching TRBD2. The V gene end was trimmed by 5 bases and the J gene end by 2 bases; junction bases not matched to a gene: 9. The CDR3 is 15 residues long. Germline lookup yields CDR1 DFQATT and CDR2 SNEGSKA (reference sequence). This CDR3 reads CSASAGLVATDTQYF. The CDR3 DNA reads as TGCAGTGCTTCCGCGGGACTAGTGGCCACAGATACGCAGTATTTT.

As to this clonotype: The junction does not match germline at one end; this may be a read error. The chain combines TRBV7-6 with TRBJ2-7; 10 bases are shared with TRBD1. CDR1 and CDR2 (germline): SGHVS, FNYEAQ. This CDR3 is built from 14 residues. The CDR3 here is CPSSWDRGTYEQYF. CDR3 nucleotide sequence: TGTCCCAGCAGCTGGGACAGGGGAACCTACGAGCAGTACTTC.

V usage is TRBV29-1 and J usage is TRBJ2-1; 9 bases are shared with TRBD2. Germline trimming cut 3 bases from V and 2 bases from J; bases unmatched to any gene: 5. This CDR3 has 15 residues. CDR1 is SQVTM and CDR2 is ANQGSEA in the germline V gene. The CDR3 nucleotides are TGCAGCGTTGACAGGGGACTAGCCCCCTACAATGAGCAGTTCTTC. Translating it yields CSVDRGLAPYNEQFF.

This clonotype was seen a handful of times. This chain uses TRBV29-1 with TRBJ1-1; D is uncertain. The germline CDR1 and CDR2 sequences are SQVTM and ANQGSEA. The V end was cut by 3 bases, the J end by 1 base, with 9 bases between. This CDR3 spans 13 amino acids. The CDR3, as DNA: TGCAGCGTTGAGATCATGGAGAACACTGAAGCTTTCTTT. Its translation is CSVEIMENTEAFF.

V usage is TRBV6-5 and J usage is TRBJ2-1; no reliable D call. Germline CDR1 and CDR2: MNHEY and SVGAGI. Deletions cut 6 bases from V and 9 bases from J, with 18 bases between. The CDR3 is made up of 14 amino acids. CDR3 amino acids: CASRVTYATGEQFF. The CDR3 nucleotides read TGTGCCAGCAGGGTTACATATGCAACTGGTGAGCAGTTCTTC.

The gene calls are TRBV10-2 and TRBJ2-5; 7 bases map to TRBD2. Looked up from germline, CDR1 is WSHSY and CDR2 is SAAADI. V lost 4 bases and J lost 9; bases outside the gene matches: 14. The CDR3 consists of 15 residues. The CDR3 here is CASSGVASGLRPQYF. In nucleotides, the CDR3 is TGCGCCAGCAGTGGGGTGGCTAGCGGCCTCCGGCCCCAGTACTTC.

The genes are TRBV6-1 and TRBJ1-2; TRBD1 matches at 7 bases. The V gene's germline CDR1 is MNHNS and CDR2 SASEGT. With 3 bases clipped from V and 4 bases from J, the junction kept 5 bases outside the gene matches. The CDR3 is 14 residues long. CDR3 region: CASSESGGSYGYTF. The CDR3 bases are TGTGCCAGCAGTGAGTCAGGGGGAAGCTATGGCTACACCTTC.

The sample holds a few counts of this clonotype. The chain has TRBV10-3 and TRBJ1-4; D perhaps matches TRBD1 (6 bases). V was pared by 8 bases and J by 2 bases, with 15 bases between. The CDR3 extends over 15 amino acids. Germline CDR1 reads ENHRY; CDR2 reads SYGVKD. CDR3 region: CAIGDGRGTNEKLFF. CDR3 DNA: TGTGCCATCGGAGACGGCAGGGGCACTAATGAAAAACTGTTTTTT.

The CDR3 region is CASSFGGLNYGYTF. CDR3 nucleotide sequence: TGTGCCAGCAGCTTCGGCGGACTTAACTATGGCTACACCTTC. J is TRBJ1-2 and V is TRBV7-8; D is unresolved. Germline-derived CDR1 and CDR2 are SGHVS and FQNEAQ. This CDR3 has 14 residues. V was pared by 3 bases and J by 1 base, with 9 bases between.

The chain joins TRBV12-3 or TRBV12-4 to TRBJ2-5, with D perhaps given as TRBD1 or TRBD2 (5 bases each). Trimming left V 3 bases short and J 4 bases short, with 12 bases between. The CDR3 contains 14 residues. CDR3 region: CASSFRGRPETQYF. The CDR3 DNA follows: TGTGCCAGCAGTTTTCGGGGCAGACCAGAGACCCAGTACTTC.